Following are 17 T cell receptor beta chains from one sample sequenced in a study of blood T cell repertoires in COVID-19. TCRdb keeps only in-frame clones here, not all; method: immunoSEQ multiplex PCR. The table lists 30,000 to 35,000 clones, roughly 80% of them singletons. Sequencing was performed on peripheral blood. The receptors were gathered from a woman in her sixties with acute or convalescent COVID-19.

The chain has TRBV6-5 and TRBJ1-5; D is perhaps TRBD1 (6 bases). V gave up 7 bases and J gave up 1 base, with 14 bases separating them. Germline assignment: CDR1 MNHEY and CDR2 SVGAGI. CDR3 length equals 15 residues. The CDR3: CASKVSGDSNQPQHF. DNA of the CDR3: TGTGCCAGCAAGGTATCAGGGGACAGCAATCAGCCCCAGCATTTT.

The chain uses TRBV27 and TRBJ1-5, with D hard to call. Trimming cost V 5 bases and J 6 bases, with 14 bases left between them. The germline gives CDR1 MNHEY, CDR2 SMNVEV (reference sequence). The CDR3 extends over 14 amino acids. The DNA for the CDR3 is TGTGCCAGCAGTCTAGGAGGACGGGCTCAGCCCCAGCATTTT. It codes for CASSLGGRAQPQHF.

The genes are TRBV5-4 and TRBJ2-3, with a weak D call TRBD2 (5 bases). Trimming cost V 4 bases and J 4 bases, with 16 bases left between them. The germline CDR1 and CDR2 sequences are SGHNT and YYREEE (reference sequence). The CDR3 is 15 amino acids. CDR3 DNA: TGTGCCAGCAGCCGTGACTATACCAATTCAGATACGCAGTATTTT. Translating gives CASSRDYTNSDTQYF.

This clone appeared a few times. The chain combines TRBV3-1 (or the pseudogene TRBV3-2) with TRBJ2-2; possible D gene TRBD2, 5 bases. The CDR3 is made up of 12 amino acids. Trimming took off 11 bases at V and 4 bases at J, with 11 bases between the two ends. Germline-derived CDR1 and CDR2 are LGHDT and YNNKEL (reference sequence). The CDR3 nucleotides read TGTGCCGCCGGACTGGGCACCGGGGAGCTGTTTTTT. Its protein product is CAAGLGTGELFF.

This rearrangement joins TRBV1 to TRBJ1-5; TRBD1 is taken as the D call from the table, unchecked against the DNA. TRBV1 is a pseudogene locus. The CDR3 is made up of 17 amino acids. This CDR3 reads CTSSQKTGGVGDQPQHF. As DNA, the CDR3 is TGCACCAGCAGCCAGAAGACAGGGGGGGTTGGGGATCAGCCCCAGCATTTT.

The table lists this clone with a few counts. The V and J genes are TRBV5-4 and TRBJ1-1; D is uncertain. The CDR3 loop spans 14 amino acids. V was shortened by 6 bases and J by 6 bases, with 18 bases between the two germline ends. Germline V gives CDR1 SGHNT, CDR2 YYREEE (reference sequence). The CDR3 spells CASISGTGIPEAFF. DNA for the CDR3: TGTGCCAGCATCTCGGGCACGGGGATCCCTGAAGCTTTCTTT.

The chain joins TRBV27 to TRBJ1-2; tentatively, D is TRBD1 (6 bases). The CDR3 consists of 17 residues. Germline CDR1 and CDR2: MNHEY and SMNVEV (reference sequence). The V end was cut by 5 bases, the J end by 4 bases, with 23 bases between. The CDR3 sequence is CASSQEALTGGFYGYTF. The CDR3 DNA is TGTGCCAGCAGTCAAGAAGCCCTGACAGGAGGCTTCTATGGCTACACCTTC.

As to this clone: Other nucleotide sequences from this sample produce the same CDR3. V is TRBV12-3 or TRBV12-4 and J is TRBJ1-1, with D perhaps matching TRBD1 (6 bases). Trimming cost V 5 bases and J 8 bases, with 12 bases left between them. The CDR3 covers 12 residues. CDR3 in DNA: TGTGCCAGCAGTCTCACGGGGACAGAAGCTTTCTTT. Translated, it gives CASSLTGTEAFF.

The CDR3 DNA reads as TGTGCCAGCAGTCCACCGGGACAGTACTCTGGAAACACCATATATTTT. Translated: CASSPPGQYSGNTIYF. This chain links TRBV2 with TRBJ1-3; 7 nucleotides agree with TRBD1. The J segment lost 0 bases and the V segment lost 5 bases, leaving 7 bases of the junction unmatched. The CDR3 has 16 amino acids. Germline V gene lookup returns CDR1 SNHLY and CDR2 FYNNEI.

The chain combines TRBV2 with TRBJ1-1; TRBD1 matches 9 bases. The CDR3 runs to 14 residues. V was clipped by 4 bases and J by 2 bases; unmatched bases: 2. CDR1 SNHLY and CDR2 FYNNEI come from the germline V gene. The CDR3 spells CASSGQGGNTEAFF. The CDR3 nucleotides read TGTGCCAGCAGTGGACAGGGGGGTAACACTGAAGCTTTCTTT.

This rearrangement joins TRBV3-1 (or the pseudogene TRBV3-2) to TRBJ2-5, with unresolved D. Germline assignment: CDR1 LGHDT and CDR2 YNNKEL (reference sequence). The CDR3 has 13 residues. Trimming left V 4 bases short and J 4 bases short, with 10 bases between. CDR3 residues: CASSLSGGETQYF. The CDR3 DNA is TGTGCCAGCAGCCTTTCAGGTGGAGAGACCCAGTACTTC.

The chain joins TRBV7-2 to TRBJ2-3; 8 nucleotides align to TRBD2. V gave up 2 bases and J gave up 8 bases; unmatched junction bases: 6. Per germline, CDR1 SGHTA and CDR2 FQGNSA. CDR3 size: 14 residues. The CDR3 spells CASSLNGGGGTQYF. DNA of the CDR3: TGTGCCAGCAGCTTAAACGGGGGGGGAGGTACGCAGTATTTT.

This chain connects TRBV27 to TRBJ1-4; D gene ambiguous. Germline V lookup: CDR1 MNHEY, CDR2 SMNVEV (reference sequence). The CDR3 is 13 amino acids. Trimming pared 9 bases from V and 5 bases from J, leaving 13 bases between. DNA of the CDR3: TGTGCCAGAATTCAGCAGCGAAATGAAAAACTGTTTTTT. Amino acid sequence: CARIQQRNEKLFF.

CDR3 protein: CASSPRVLLAGGNNEQFF. The CDR3 DNA follows: TGTGCCAGCAGCCCCCGAGTCCTTCTAGCGGGGGGGAACAATGAGCAGTTCTTC. The V gene is TRBV7-6, the J gene TRBJ2-1, with 12 bases fitting TRBD2. Germline assignment: CDR1 SGHVS and CDR2 FNYEAQ. With 5 bases clipped from V and 5 bases from J, the junction kept 13 bases outside the gene matches. The CDR3 is 18 amino acids.

The gene calls are TRBV18 and TRBJ2-3, with D possibly being TRBD2 (5 bases). The V end was cut by 0 bases, the J end by 6 bases, with 7 bases between. The CDR3 covers 13 residues. Germline lookup yields CDR1 KGHSH and CDR2 LQKENI. The CDR3 coding sequence is TGTGCCAGCTCACCACCGGGGAGCGATACGCAGTATTTT. As protein: CASSPPGSDTQYF.

This clone was seen a few times. The V and J genes are TRBV6-4 and TRBJ1-1; D is ambiguous. Trimming cost V 4 bases and J 0 bases, with 6 bases left between them. Germline CDR1 MRHNA, CDR2 SNTAGT. This CDR3 is 13 amino acids long. CDR3 loop: CASSAYLNTEAFF. CDR3 coding DNA: TGTGCCAGCAGTGCTTACTTGAACACTGAAGCTTTCTTT.

Only one count was recorded for this clone. This chain connects TRBV18 to TRBJ1-2, with a weak D call TRBD1 (6 bases). The germline V gene has CDR1 KGHSH and CDR2 LQKENI. The length of the CDR3 is 13 residues. Trimming pared 3 bases from V and 7 bases from J, leaving 12 bases between. This CDR3 reads CASSPYREGGYTF. The DNA of the CDR3 is TGTGCCAGCTCACCTTACAGGGAGGGTGGCTACACCTTC.